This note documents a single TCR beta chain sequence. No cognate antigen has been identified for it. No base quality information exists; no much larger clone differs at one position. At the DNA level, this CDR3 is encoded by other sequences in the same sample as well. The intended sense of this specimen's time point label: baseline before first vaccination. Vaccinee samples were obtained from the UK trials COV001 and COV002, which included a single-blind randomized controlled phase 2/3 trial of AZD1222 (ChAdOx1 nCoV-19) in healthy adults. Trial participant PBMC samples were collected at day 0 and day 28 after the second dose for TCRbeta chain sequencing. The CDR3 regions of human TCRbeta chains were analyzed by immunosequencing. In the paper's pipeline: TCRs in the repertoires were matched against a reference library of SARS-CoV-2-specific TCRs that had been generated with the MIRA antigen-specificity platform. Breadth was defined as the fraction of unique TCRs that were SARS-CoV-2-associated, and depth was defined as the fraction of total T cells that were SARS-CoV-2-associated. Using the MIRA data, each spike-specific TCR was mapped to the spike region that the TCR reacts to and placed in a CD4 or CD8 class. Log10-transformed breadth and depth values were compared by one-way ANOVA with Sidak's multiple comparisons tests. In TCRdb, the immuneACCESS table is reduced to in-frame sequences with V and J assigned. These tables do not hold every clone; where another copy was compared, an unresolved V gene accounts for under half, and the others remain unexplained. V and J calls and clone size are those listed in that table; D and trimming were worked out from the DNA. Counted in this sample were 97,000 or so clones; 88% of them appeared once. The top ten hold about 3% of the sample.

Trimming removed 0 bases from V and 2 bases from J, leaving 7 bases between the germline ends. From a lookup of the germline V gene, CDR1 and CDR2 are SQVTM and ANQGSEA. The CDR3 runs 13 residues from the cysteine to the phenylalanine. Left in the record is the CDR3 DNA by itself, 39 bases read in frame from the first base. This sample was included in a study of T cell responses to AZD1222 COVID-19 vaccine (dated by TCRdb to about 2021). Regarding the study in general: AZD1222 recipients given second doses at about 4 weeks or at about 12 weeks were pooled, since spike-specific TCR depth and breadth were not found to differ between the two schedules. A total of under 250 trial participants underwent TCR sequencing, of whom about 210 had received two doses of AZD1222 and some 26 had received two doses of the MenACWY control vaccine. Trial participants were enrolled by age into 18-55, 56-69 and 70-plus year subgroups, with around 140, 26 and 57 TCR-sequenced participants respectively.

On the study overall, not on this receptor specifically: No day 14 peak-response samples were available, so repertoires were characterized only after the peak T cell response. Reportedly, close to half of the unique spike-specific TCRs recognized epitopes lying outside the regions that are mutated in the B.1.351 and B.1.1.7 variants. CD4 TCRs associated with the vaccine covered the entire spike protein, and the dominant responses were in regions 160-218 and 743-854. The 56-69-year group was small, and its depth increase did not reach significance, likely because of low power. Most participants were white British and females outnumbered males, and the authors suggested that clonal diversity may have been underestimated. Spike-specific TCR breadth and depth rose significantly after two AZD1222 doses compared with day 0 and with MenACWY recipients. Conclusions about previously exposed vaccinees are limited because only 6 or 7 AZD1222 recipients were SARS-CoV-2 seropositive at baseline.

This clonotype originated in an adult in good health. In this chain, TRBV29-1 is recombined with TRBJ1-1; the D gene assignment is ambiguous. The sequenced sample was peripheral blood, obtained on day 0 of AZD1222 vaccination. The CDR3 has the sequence CSVEEDGNTEAFF. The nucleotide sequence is TGCAGCGTTGAAGAAGACGGCAACACTGAAGCTTTCTTT.